This T cell receptor (beta chain) was observed in a study of graft-versus-host responses after intestinal transplantation. With 3 bases removed from V and 3 bases from J, the gap between germline ends came to 9 bases. Germline V gene sequence: CDR1 WNHNN, CDR2 SYGVQD (reference sequence). The CDR3 extends over 14 amino acids. TCRdb's copy holds only in-frame clones and misses some; the assay was immunoSEQ multiplex PCR. Among 90,000 to 150,000 clones listed, 90% to 95% were seen once. On this clone itself: Its target is not known.

The chain links TRBV10-1 to TRBJ2-1; D could derive from TRBD1 or TRBD2 (6 bases each). This TCR came from a human donor who received an intestinal transplant. Sequencing used unstimulated CD8+ T cells sorted from spleen or lymph node cells, obtained before intestinal transplant. The CDR3 DNA reads TGCGCCAGCAGTGAAGGGGGGAACTACAATGAGCAGTTCTTC. Amino acid sequence: CASSEGGNYNEQFF.